The entry below gives a single T cell receptor beta chain sequence along with its context. These data belong to a study of control samples from healthy donors and cancer patients. Trimming took off 3 bases at V and 5 bases at J, with 17 bases between the two ends. This CDR3 has 15 residues. Per germline, CDR1 SEHNR and CDR2 FQNEAQ (reference sequence). Sequenced by immunoSEQ multiplex PCR; TCRdb stores in-frame clones only, minus some. The data contain 100,000 to 150,000 clones, about 91% of them singletons. The source is a man between 18 and 29 years old in good health. The chain is built from TRBV7-9 and TRBJ2-7, with D possibly TRBD1 on 6 matching bases. Sequenced sample: blood. The CDR3 is CASSFVSRGSDEQYF. The DNA of the CDR3 is TGTGCCAGCAGCTTCGTGAGCAGGGGAAGCGACGAGCAGTACTTC. The full variable domain, in which reference TRBV7-9 and TRBJ2-7 provide the parts outside the CDR3, is DTGVSQNPRHKITKRGQNVTFRCDPISEHNRLYWYRQTLGQGPEFLTYFQNEAQLEKSRLLSDRFSAERPKGSFSTLEIQRTEQGDSAMYLCASSFVSRGSDEQYFGPGTRLTVT.